This T cell receptor beta chain was sequenced during a study of T cells in Graves' hyperthyroidism and ophthalmopathy. Study at large: Sampling of peripheral blood happened at initial diagnosis, prior to any treatment.

Hyperthyroidism had been newly diagnosed in patients aged 18 to 65, and its duration was under 2 months. Uncontrolled infection, other autoimmune disease, pregnancy or lactation excluded patients. This clonotype was found many times. RNA transcripts gave rise to amplified TCR beta CDR3 regions. During a first-round RT-PCR of the TCR CDR3, the HTBI primer set was used. TCRdb processed the multiplex PCR reads anew with MiXCR; each CDR3 protein has one entry. The table lists about 560,000 distinct CDR3 sequences, approximately 15% of them singletons. The CDR3 extends over 16 amino acids. The germline gives CDR1 SGHTA, CDR2 FQGTGA. V lost 1 base, J lost 5 bases, and 7 bases stayed unmatched.

Sequencing was carried out using blood. The chain joins TRBV7-3 to TRBJ2-1, with 8 bases matching TRBD1. This TCR derives from a woman aged 30 to 39 with Graves' hyperthyroidism. The CDR3 nucleotides read TGTGCCAGCAGCTTAAACCCTCAGGGGGCTAACAATGAGCAGTTCTTC. Its protein product is CASSLNPQGANNEQFF.